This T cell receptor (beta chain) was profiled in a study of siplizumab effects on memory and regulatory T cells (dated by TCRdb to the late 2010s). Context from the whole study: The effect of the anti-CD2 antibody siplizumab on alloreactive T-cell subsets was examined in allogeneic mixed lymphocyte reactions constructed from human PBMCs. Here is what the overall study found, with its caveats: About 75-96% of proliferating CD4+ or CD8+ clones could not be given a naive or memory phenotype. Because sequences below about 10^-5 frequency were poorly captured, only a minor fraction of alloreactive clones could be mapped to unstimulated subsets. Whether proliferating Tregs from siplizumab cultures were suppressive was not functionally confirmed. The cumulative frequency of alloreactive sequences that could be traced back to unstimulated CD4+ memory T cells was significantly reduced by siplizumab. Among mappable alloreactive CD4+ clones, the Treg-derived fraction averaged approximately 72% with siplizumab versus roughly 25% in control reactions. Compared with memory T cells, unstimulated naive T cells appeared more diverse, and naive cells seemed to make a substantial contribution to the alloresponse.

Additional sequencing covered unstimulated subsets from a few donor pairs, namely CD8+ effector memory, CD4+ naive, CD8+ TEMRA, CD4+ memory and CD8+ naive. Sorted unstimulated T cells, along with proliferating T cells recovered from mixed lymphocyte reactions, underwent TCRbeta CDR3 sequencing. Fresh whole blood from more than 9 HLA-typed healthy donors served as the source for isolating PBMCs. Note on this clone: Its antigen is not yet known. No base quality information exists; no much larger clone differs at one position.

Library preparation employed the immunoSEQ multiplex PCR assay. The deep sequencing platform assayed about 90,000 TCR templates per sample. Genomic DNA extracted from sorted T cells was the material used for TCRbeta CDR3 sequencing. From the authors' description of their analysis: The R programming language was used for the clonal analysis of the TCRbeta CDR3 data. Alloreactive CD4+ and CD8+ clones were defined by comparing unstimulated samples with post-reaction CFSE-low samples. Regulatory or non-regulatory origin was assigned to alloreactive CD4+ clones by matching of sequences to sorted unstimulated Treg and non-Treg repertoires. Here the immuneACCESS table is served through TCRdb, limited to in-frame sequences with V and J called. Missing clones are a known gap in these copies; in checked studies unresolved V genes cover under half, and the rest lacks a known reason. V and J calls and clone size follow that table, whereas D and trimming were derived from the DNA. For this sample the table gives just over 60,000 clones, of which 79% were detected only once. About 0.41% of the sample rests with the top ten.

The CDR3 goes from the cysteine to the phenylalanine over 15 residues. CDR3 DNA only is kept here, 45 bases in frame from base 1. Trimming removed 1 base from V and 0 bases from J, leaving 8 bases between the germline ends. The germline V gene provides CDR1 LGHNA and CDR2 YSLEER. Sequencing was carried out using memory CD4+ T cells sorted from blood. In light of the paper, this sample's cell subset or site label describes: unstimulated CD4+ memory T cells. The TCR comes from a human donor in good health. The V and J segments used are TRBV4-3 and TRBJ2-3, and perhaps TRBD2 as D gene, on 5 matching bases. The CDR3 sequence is CASSQGAESTDTQYF. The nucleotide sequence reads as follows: TGCGCCAGCAGCCAAGGAGCGGAGAGCACAGATACGCAGTATTTT.